The next 16 T cell receptor beta chains were all read from a single sample in a study of CD8 T cells in ankylosing spondylitis. TCRdb reprocessed the 5' RACE reads via MiXCR and lists one record per CDR3 protein. The sample lists 200,000 to 250,000 distinct CDR3 sequences; roughly a tenth were seen once. Sample: blood, either unsorted or a sorted T cell fraction (not recorded which). These receptors were taken from a male donor with ankylosing spondylitis or in good health (not recorded which).

This clonotype was detected many times. Here the CDR3 reads CASSLAGGSYEQYF. The CDR3 DNA follows: TGCGCCAGCAGCTTGGCCGGGGGCTCCTACGAGCAGTACTTC. The chain is built from TRBV5-1 and TRBJ2-7, with D possibly being TRBD2 (6 bases). The CDR3 runs 14 residues. From germline, CDR1 is SGHRS and CDR2 YFSETQ. V lost 0 bases, J lost 0 bases, and 7 bases lay in between.

This clonotype occurred many times. The chain joins TRBV12-3 or TRBV12-4 to TRBJ2-7, with D perhaps matching TRBD1 (6 bases). This CDR3 spans 14 amino acids. V lost 4 bases and J lost 5, with 15 bases in between. CDR3 amino acids: CASSYTGTIDEQYF. The CDR3 bases are TGTGCCAGCAGTTACACCGGGACAATAGACGAGCAGTACTTC.

This clonotype was picked up many times. The chain employs TRBV20-1 and TRBJ2-1; 10 bases agree with TRBD2. The germline CDR1 and CDR2 sequences are DFQATT and SNEGSKA (reference sequence). CDR3 length equals 14 residues. V shed 6 bases, J shed 4 bases, and the junction held 6 bases outside the gene matches. CDR3 protein: CSATSSGGYNEQFF. The CDR3 region has the DNA TGCAGTGCAACCTCTAGCGGGGGTTACAATGAGCAGTTCTTC.

This clonotype showed up many times. The gene calls are TRBV10-3 and TRBJ2-7, with D tentatively TRBD2 (6 bases). With 8 bases removed from V and 2 bases from J, the gap between germline ends came to 16 bases. The length of the CDR3 is 14 residues. The V gene's germline CDR1 is ENHRY and CDR2 SYGVKD. CDR3 coding DNA: TGTGCCATCCACGAGGGTAGCGGTCCCTACGAGCAGTACTTC. Amino acids: CAIHEGSGPYEQYF.

This clonotype was counted many times. The chain is built from TRBV7-8 and TRBJ2-1, with 9 bases lining up with TRBD2. CDR1 is SGHVS and CDR2 is FQNEAQ in the germline V gene. V lost 5 bases and J lost 9; bases outside the gene matches: 17. CDR3 size: 17 residues. This chain's CDR3 is CASSAFSGSPLRAEQFF. The CDR3 coding sequence is TGTGCCAGCAGCGCGTTTAGCGGGAGCCCGCTGAGGGCTGAGCAGTTCTTC.

Regarding this clonotype: This may stem from a read error, because a much larger clone lies one nucleotide away. The chain recombines TRBV5-1 with TRBJ2-5; 9 bases line up with TRBD1. The germline gives CDR1 SGHRS, CDR2 YFSETQ. V dropped 0 bases and J dropped 5; count of bases not matched to a gene: 8. The CDR3 loop spans 16 amino acids. Here the CDR3 reads CASSLVGTGKVETQYF. CDR3 nucleotide sequence: TGCGCCAGCAGCTTGGTCGGGACAGGGAAGGTGGAGACCCAGTACTTC.

In this sample, this clonotype turned up many times. This chain joins TRBV4-2 and TRBJ2-2; D gene ambiguous. There are 15 residues in the CDR3. Germline loops: CDR1 LGHNA, CDR2 YNFKEQ. V was shortened by 0 bases and J by 4 bases, with 9 bases between the two germline ends. CDR3 DNA sequence: TGTGCCAGCAGCCAAGAACTGGGTCTCACCGGGGAGCTGTTTTTT. Its translation: CASSQELGLTGELFF.

With respect to this clonotype: At one end the junction does not follow the germline gene, possibly because of a read error. CDR3 amino acids: CVSSVAREREQFF. The CDR3 DNA reads as TGTGTCAGCAGCGTAGCCCGGGAGCGAGAGCAGTTCTTC. The chain combines TRBV13 with TRBJ2-1; possibly TRBD2 for D (6 bases). The CDR3 length is 13 residues. Germline-derived CDR1 and CDR2 are PRHDT and FYEKMQ (reference sequence).

This clonotype was seen many times. CDR3 in amino acids: CSAQGRENTEAFF. CDR3 coding DNA: TGCAGCGCCCAGGGAAGGGAGAACACTGAAGCTTTCTTT. The chain uses TRBV29-1 and TRBJ1-1; D perhaps matches TRBD1 (5 bases). The CDR3 length is 13 residues. Trimming took off 7 bases at V and 1 base at J, with 13 bases between the two ends. The germline gives CDR1 SQVTM, CDR2 ANQGSEA.

This rearrangement joins TRBV20-1 to TRBJ1-2; the D gene is possibly TRBD1 (6 bases). The CDR3 loop spans 12 amino acids. The V gene lost 5 bases and the J gene lost 8 bases, with 15 bases spanning the gap. Germline CDR1 and CDR2: DFQATT and SNEGSKA (reference sequence). CDR3 amino acids: CSALPGVGGYTF. The CDR3 DNA reads TGCAGTGCTCTCCCAGGGGTGGGGGGCTACACCTTC.

This clonotype has ten or more counts. The V call is TRBV20-1, the J call TRBJ2-3; 10 bases are a match to TRBD2. Germline V gene sequence: CDR1 DFQATT, CDR2 SNEGSKA (reference sequence). After removal of 8 bases from V and 1 base from J, the junction contained 3 bases not matched to a gene. CDR3 size: 13 residues. As DNA, the CDR3 is TGCAGTACGAGCGGGGGGGGCACAGATACGCAGTATTTT. It is translated as CSTSGGGTDTQYF.

The table lists this clonotype with many counts. The chain combines TRBV5-1 with TRBJ1-1; D is unclear. Trimming shortened V by 1 base and J by 1 base, and 8 bases separated the two germline ends. CDR3 length: 14 residues. Germline assignment: CDR1 SGHRS and CDR2 YFSETQ. The CDR3 loop is CASSLSVKNTEAFF. The CDR3 coding sequence is TGCGCCAGCAGCTTGTCGGTGAAGAACACTGAAGCTTTCTTT.

This clonotype came up many times. The CDR3 nucleotides read TGCGCCAGCGCCAGGACAGGTCTAATCCACGAGCAGTACTTC. Residues: CASARTGLIHEQYF. The chain employs TRBV5-1 and TRBJ2-7, with 7 positions matching TRBD1. The germline V gene encodes CDR1 SGHRS and CDR2 YFSETQ. The CDR3 totals 14 residues. Germline trimming cut 7 bases from V and 5 bases from J; bases unmatched to any gene: 12.

This clonotype showed up many times. V gene TRBV7-8 combines with J gene TRBJ1-2, with D perhaps matching TRBD1 (5 bases). The V end lost 6 bases, the J end lost 5 bases, and 19 bases lay between the germline ends. This CDR3 region has 15 residues. Germline CDR1 SGHVS, CDR2 FQNEAQ. CDR3 residues: CASSPWRGGEYGYTF. Written as DNA, the CDR3 is TGTGCCAGCAGTCCGTGGCGGGGCGGGGAGTATGGCTACACCTTC. The whole variable domain, filled in from reference TRBV7-8 and TRBJ1-2, reads GAGVSQSPRYKVAKRGQDVALRCDPISGHVSLFWYQQALGQGPEFLTYFQNEAQLDKSGLPSDRFFAERPEGSVSTLKIQRTQQEDSAVYLCASSPWRGGEYGYTFGSGTRLTVV.

This chain links TRBV7-6 with TRBJ2-1; 14 bases match TRBD2. The CDR3 is made up of 19 amino acids. Germline assignment: CDR1 SGHVS and CDR2 FNYEAQ. J gave up 7 bases and V 5 bases, and 16 bases lay outside the gene matches. In nucleotides, the CDR3 is TGTGCCAGCAGCGCCGTGACAGGGGGACTAGCGGGAGTAAGGAATGAGCAGTTCTTC. It is translated as CASSAVTGGLAGVRNEQFF.

This clonotype was seen at least ten times. The chain links TRBV27 to TRBJ2-3; the D gene is possibly TRBD1 (6 bases). V lost 5 bases to trimming and J lost 2 bases, with 17 bases between them. The CDR3 sequence is 16 residues long. Germline V gene data show CDR1 as MNHEY and CDR2 as SMNVEV (reference sequence). The DNA of the CDR3 is TGTGCCAGCAGTCCCCGTGGGGCAGGGGACACAGATACGCAGTATTTT. Its protein product is CASSPRGAGDTDTQYF.